This T cell receptor beta chain was documented in a study of OX40 agonist ivuxolimab in advanced cancers. The protocol was immunoSEQ multiplex PCR, while the TCRdb copy is restricted to in-frame clones and leaves out a portion. This table has about 91,000 clones, roughly nine tenths appearing once. Trimming took 4 bases from V and 0 from J, leaving 12 bases between them. This CDR3 has 15 residues. Germline values: CDR1 KGHSH, CDR2 LQKENI. This clonotype was sampled from an adult with an advanced solid tumor such as melanoma, head and neck, liver or kidney cancer. The V gene is TRBV18, the J gene TRBJ1-1, with D uncertain. Sequenced material: CD4+ or CD8+ T cells sorted from blood, taken in a trial of the OX40 agonist ivuxolimab. The CDR3 nucleotides are TGTGCCAGCTCACGCCAAGGCGGGGTGAACACTGAAGCTTTCTTT. Translating it yields CASSRQGGVNTEAFF.